The sequence of this TCR beta chain was determined in a study of memory CD4+ T cells and cytomegalovirus serostatus. The sort gate was single viable CD3+CD4+CD8-CD45RO+ cells for memory CD4+ T cells. After thawing, CD4+ T cells were positively selected. Trimming left V 4 bases short and J 7 bases short, with 8 bases between. The V gene's germline CDR1 is SGHDT and CDR2 YYEEEE. This CDR3 is 12 amino acids long. Original handling: Out-of-frame sequences were removed, leaving 2,204,828 distinct TCRbeta sequences. Method: immunoSEQ multiplex PCR; TCRdb's copy keeps in-frame clones and lacks some. V and J calls and clone size are those listed in that table; D and trimming were worked out from the DNA. The repertoire holds 50,000 to 75,000 clones, with more than 75% as singletons. Overall study results and limits: Each of 67 CMV-associated TCRbeta sequences occurred in one to five individuals.

About this clone: What it recognizes is unknown.

This chain joins TRBV5-6 and TRBJ1-4; D is ambiguous. This receptor was taken from an adult in good health and CMV-seronegative. Sequencing used memory CD4+ T cells from blood. In nucleotides, the CDR3 is TGTGCCAGCAGCCGTGAGGCTGAAAAACTGTTTTTT. Its translation is CASSREAEKLFF.